This is a list of T cell receptor beta chains from one sample in a study of radiotherapy plus CTLA-4 blockade in lung cancer. The protocol was immunoSEQ multiplex PCR, while the TCRdb copy is restricted to in-frame clones and leaves out a portion. Counted here are 25,000 to 35,000 clones, around four fifths occurring once; the ten biggest clones make up 7.5%. The material sequenced was peripheral blood, taken from a patient treated with radiotherapy plus ipilimumab. Every receptor here comes from a human donor with non-small cell lung cancer who had stable disease on radiotherapy plus ipilimumab. Each CDR3 is given with its conserved first and last residue. The D gene is left open where the match is weak. The size of a clone is reported for some rows only, either as once, few or many, or as a class for expanded clones.

j_call | d_call | v_call | clone_size | cdr3_nt | cdr3_aa
TRBJ1-5 | - | TRBV7-2 | - | TGTGCCAGCAGGATGGGGCTAAATCAGCCCCAGCATTTT | CASRMGLNQPQHF
TRBJ1-1 | - | TRBV29-1 | - | TGCAGCGTTGCCCCGGGACCTAAGAACACTGAAGCTTTCTTT | CSVAPGPKNTEAFF
TRBJ1-4 | TRBD1 | TRBV5-1 | - | TGCGCCAGCAGCGGAACAGGGGGCGGAGATGAAAAACTGTTTTTT | CASSGTGGGDEKLFF
TRBJ2-1 | TRBD2 | TRBV9 | - | TGTGCCAGCACGCCGGGACTAGTTATGAATGAGCAGTTCTTC | CASTPGLVMNEQFF
TRBJ1-1 | - | TRBV5-1 | - | TGCGCCAGCAGCTTGAATCCGGCAGGGATGAACACTGAAGCTTTCTTT | CASSLNPAGMNTEAFF
TRBJ2-5 | TRBD2 | TRBV27 | once | TGTGCCAGCAGTGAACTAGCGGGGGGTCTCTGGGAGACCCAGTACTTC | CASSELAGGLWETQYF
TRBJ1-2 | - | TRBV7-9 | - | TGTGCCAGCAGCTTACGGGCAGGGGACTATGGCTACACCTTC | CASSLRAGDYGYTF
TRBJ2-4 | TRBD1 | TRBV5-8 | - | TGTGCCAGCAGCGGAAGGACAGGGACTGTTCAGTACTTC | CASSGRTGTVQYF
TRBJ2-7 | TRBD1 | TRBV30 | - | TGTGCCTGGAAAGACAGGGTCGCCTACGAGCAGTACTTC | CAWKDRVAYEQYF
TRBJ1-1 | - | TRBV7-9 | - | TGTGCCAGCAGCTGGGAGGGGGGGACTGAAGCTTTCTTT | CASSWEGGTEAFF
TRBJ1-2 | - | TRBV19 | - | TGTGCCAGTAGTATTCAGGGACTGGCCTATGGCTACACCTTC | CASSIQGLAYGYTF
TRBJ1-6 | TRBD1 | TRBV18 | few | TGTGCCAGCTCACCAGGACAGGGACAAGGGAATTCACCCCTCCACTTT | CASSPGQGQGNSPLHF
TRBJ1-2 | - | TRBV19 | - | TGTGCCAGTAGTATATATCGGCAGGGTGTCCATGGCTACACCTTC | CASSIYRQGVHGYTF
TRBJ1-5 | TRBD1 | TRBV7-2 | - | TGTGCCAGCAGCAGACAGGGACACAATCAGCCCCAGCATTTT | CASSRQGHNQPQHF
TRBJ1-1 | TRBD1 | TRBV6-1 | - | TGTGCCAGCAGTGAGTGGGACAGGGACACTGAAGCTTTCTTT | CASSEWDRDTEAFF
TRBJ1-3 | - | TRBV10-3 | few | TGTGCCATCAGCACCCTAGGAGAGACCATATATTTT | CAISTLGETIYF
TRBJ1-5 | - | TRBV5-1 | - | TGCGCCAGCAGCTTGGCGTTCTGGGAGGGCCTTAGCAATCAGCCCCAGCATTTT | CASSLAFWEGLSNQPQHF
TRBJ2-3 | TRBD1 | TRBV13 | - | TGTGCCAGCAGCATCCGACAGGGCTACAGCACAGATACGCAGTATTTT | CASSIRQGYSTDTQYF
TRBJ1-6 | - | TRBV19 | - | TGTGCCAGTAGTATAGGGGTTTCCTATAATCCACCCCTCCACTTT | CASSIGVSYNPPLHF
TRBJ1-6 | - | TRBV11-2 | - | TGTGCCAGCAGCCTCCTCTCGACTGAGACAGTCCTTAATTCACCCCTCCACTTT | CASSLLSTETVLNSPLHF
TRBJ1-1 | - | TRBV27 | - | TGTGCCAGCAGTTTACGGGGGGCCGCCACTGAAGCTTTCTTT | CASSLRGAATEAFF
TRBJ1-5 | - | TRBV28 | - | TGTGCCAGCAGTTCCCCCACCTATGGAAGCAATCAGCCCCAGCATTTT | CASSSPTYGSNQPQHF
TRBJ2-6 | - | TRBV6-1 | - | TGTGCCAGCAGGGAATCCGGGGGCTCTGGGGCCAACGTCCTGACTTTC | CASRESGGSGANVLTF
TRBJ1-5 | - | TRBV19 | - | TGTGCCAGTAGTTCCCCCCGATCGGGACTTACGGGCAATCAGCCCCAGCATTTT | CASSSPRSGLTGNQPQHF
TRBJ1-2 | TRBD1 | TRBV12-5 | - | TGTGCTAGTGGTCAGACCGCCACCGGGACAGGGGGCATCTATGGCTACACCTTC | CASGQTATGTGGIYGYTF
TRBJ2-3 | TRBD2 | TRBV11-2 | - | TGTGCCAGCTCCCGGTCGCTAGCGGGGGCGCCCACAGATACGCAGTATTTT | CASSRSLAGAPTDTQYF
TRBJ2-2 | - | TRBV5-1 | - | TGCGCCAGCAGCCCAAGGGAAACCACCGGGGAGCTGTTTTTT | CASSPRETTGELFF
TRBJ2-3 | - | TRBV2 | - | TGTGCCAGCAGGGGGCTAAGGGTCCAGTACACAGATACGCAGTATTTT | CASRGLRVQYTDTQYF